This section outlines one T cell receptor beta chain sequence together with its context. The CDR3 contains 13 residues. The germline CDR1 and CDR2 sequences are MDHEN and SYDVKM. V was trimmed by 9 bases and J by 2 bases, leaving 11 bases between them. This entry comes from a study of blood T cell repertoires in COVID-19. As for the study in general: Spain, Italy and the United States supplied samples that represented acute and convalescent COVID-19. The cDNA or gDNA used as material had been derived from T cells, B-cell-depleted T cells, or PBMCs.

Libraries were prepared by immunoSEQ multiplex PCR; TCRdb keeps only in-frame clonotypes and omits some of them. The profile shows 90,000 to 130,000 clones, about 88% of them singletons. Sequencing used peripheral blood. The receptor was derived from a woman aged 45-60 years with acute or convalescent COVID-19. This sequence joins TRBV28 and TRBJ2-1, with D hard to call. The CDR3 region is CASGRLAYNEQFF. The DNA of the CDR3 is TGTGCCAGTGGCCGTTTGGCCTACAATGAGCAGTTCTTC.